Listed below are T cell receptor beta chains from one sample, sequenced in a study of quantifying T cell responses using KT2 cells. TCRdb re-derived calls from the UMI-ligation and nested PCR reads in MiXCR, one entry per CDR3 protein. The data show 45,000 to 65,000 distinct CDR3 sequences, over 9% seen once. The sequenced sample consisted of PBMCs spiked with cells of the T cell clone KT2. Receptors originate from a human donor. Each CDR3 is given with its conserved first and last residue. Fields, in order: clone size, J gene, V gene, D gene, CDR3 protein, CDR3 DNA. The D gene is left open where the match is weak. Clone size is given for some rows only: seen once, a few or many times, or a class if the clone is expanded.

clone_size: few; j_call: TRBJ2-3; v_call: TRBV12-3/TRBV12-4; d_call: -; cdr3_aa: CASSLSSPSTDTQYF; cdr3_nt: TGTGCCAGCAGTTTATCCAGCCCTAGCACAGATACGCAGTATTTT
clone_size: few; j_call: TRBJ2-7; v_call: TRBV5-1; d_call: -; cdr3_aa: CASSPDGSGSYEQYF; cdr3_nt: TGCGCCAGCAGCCCGGACGGTAGCGGCTCCTACGAGCAGTACTTC
clone_size: many; j_call: TRBJ1-1; v_call: TRBV2; d_call: -; cdr3_aa: CASTPTGGMNTEAFF; cdr3_nt: TGTGCCAGCACCCCGACCGGGGGCATGAACACTGAAGCTTTCTTT
clone_size: -; j_call: TRBJ1-1; v_call: TRBV9; d_call: -; cdr3_aa: CASSADAAFTEAFF; cdr3_nt: TGTGCCAGCAGCGCCGACGCGGCGTTCACTGAAGCTTTCTTT
clone_size: -; j_call: TRBJ1-1; v_call: TRBV5-1; d_call: -; cdr3_aa: CASSWEGGSEAFF; cdr3_nt: TGCGCCAGCAGCTGGGAGGGTGGCTCTGAAGCTTTCTTT
clone_size: -; j_call: TRBJ2-1; v_call: TRBV6-2/TRBV6-3; d_call: TRBD2; cdr3_aa: CASSSPYGAGDSYNEQFF; cdr3_nt: TGTGCCAGCAGTTCCCCCTATGGGGCGGGAGACTCCTACAATGAGCAGTTCTTC
clone_size: few; j_call: TRBJ2-1; v_call: TRBV24-1; d_call: -; cdr3_aa: CATSDNRDSYNEQFF; cdr3_nt: TGTGCCACCAGTGATAACCGGGACTCGTACAATGAGCAGTTCTTC
clone_size: -; j_call: TRBJ1-2; v_call: TRBV5-1; d_call: TRBD1; cdr3_aa: CASSAGQGNYGYTF; cdr3_nt: TGCGCCAGCAGCGCGGGACAGGGGAACTATGGCTACACCTTC
clone_size: -; j_call: TRBJ1-2; v_call: TRBV12-3/TRBV12-4; d_call: TRBD1; cdr3_aa: CASSLRTGVISNYGYTF; cdr3_nt: TGTGCCAGCAGTTTAAGGACAGGGGTTATTAGTAACTATGGCTACACCTTC
clone_size: few; j_call: TRBJ1-5; v_call: TRBV6-6; d_call: -; cdr3_aa: CASSQSRPNQPQHF; cdr3_nt: TGTGCCAGCAGCCAAAGTAGACCCAATCAGCCCCAGCATTTT
clone_size: many; j_call: TRBJ2-1; v_call: TRBV5-1; d_call: TRBD2; cdr3_aa: CASSFGGGEQFF; cdr3_nt: TGCGCCAGCAGCTTCGGCGGGGGTGAGCAGTTCTTC
clone_size: many; j_call: TRBJ2-4; v_call: TRBV29-1; d_call: -; cdr3_aa: CSVEDMGDIQYF; cdr3_nt: TGCAGCGTAGAGGACATGGGGGACATTCAGTACTTC
clone_size: -; j_call: TRBJ2-5; v_call: TRBV4-1; d_call: TRBD2; cdr3_aa: CASSRSSGGALLETQYF; cdr3_nt: TGCGCCAGCAGCCGCTCTAGCGGGGGGGCCTTATTGGAGACCCAGTACTTC
clone_size: -; j_call: TRBJ2-5; v_call: TRBV7-2; d_call: -; cdr3_aa: CASSLETRTETQYF; cdr3_nt: TGTGCCAGCAGCTTAGAAACTCGCACTGAGACCCAGTACTTC
clone_size: -; j_call: TRBJ1-1; v_call: TRBV10-2; d_call: TRBD1; cdr3_aa: CASSEGQGEAFF; cdr3_nt: TGCGCCAGCAGTGAGGGACAGGGTGAAGCTTTCTTT
clone_size: -; j_call: TRBJ2-5; v_call: TRBV7-9; d_call: TRBD1; cdr3_aa: CASSSRTGARETQYF; cdr3_nt: TGTGCCAGCAGCAGCCGAACAGGGGCACGAGAGACCCAGTACTTC
clone_size: many; j_call: TRBJ2-1; v_call: TRBV12-3/TRBV12-4; d_call: TRBD1; cdr3_aa: CASSPGTGVRNEQFF; cdr3_nt: TGTGCCAGCAGCCCTGGGACAGGGGTCAGGAATGAGCAGTTCTTC
clone_size: many; j_call: TRBJ1-5; v_call: TRBV20-1; d_call: TRBD1; cdr3_aa: CSANRGLNQPQHF; cdr3_nt: TGCAGTGCTAACAGGGGGCTCAATCAGCCCCAGCATTTT
clone_size: -; j_call: TRBJ1-5; v_call: TRBV6-6; d_call: -; cdr3_aa: CASSYGSPGGNQPQHF; cdr3_nt: TGTGCCAGCAGTTACGGGTCACCTGGCGGGAATCAGCCCCAGCATTTT
clone_size: many; j_call: TRBJ2-5; v_call: TRBV7-2; d_call: TRBD1; cdr3_aa: CARTGVQETQYF; cdr3_nt: TGTGCCAGGACAGGGGTCCAAGAGACCCAGTACTTC
clone_size: many; j_call: TRBJ1-4; v_call: TRBV7-2; d_call: -; cdr3_aa: CASGRATNEKLFF; cdr3_nt: TGTGCCAGCGGGCGTGCAACTAATGAAAAACTGTTTTTT
clone_size: -; j_call: TRBJ2-6; v_call: TRBV11-2; d_call: TRBD2; cdr3_aa: CASSGRTLTSGSSPGANVLTF; cdr3_nt: TGTGCCAGCAGCGGACGGACGTTGACTAGCGGGAGTTCTCCTGGGGCCAACGTCCTGACTTTC
clone_size: -; j_call: TRBJ1-1; v_call: TRBV18; d_call: -; cdr3_aa: CASSPPTEWGNEAFF; cdr3_nt: TGTGCCAGCTCACCACCGACAGAGTGGGGAAATGAAGCTTTCTTT
clone_size: many; j_call: TRBJ1-2; v_call: TRBV9; d_call: -; cdr3_aa: CASSVEGGGNYGYTF; cdr3_nt: TGTGCCAGCAGCGTAGAGGGAGGGGGTAACTATGGCTACACCTTC
clone_size: few; j_call: TRBJ2-3; v_call: TRBV6-2/TRBV6-3; d_call: TRBD1; cdr3_aa: CASSSSTGQGADTQYF; cdr3_nt: TGTGCCAGCAGTTCCTCGACTGGACAGGGTGCAGATACGCAGTATTTT
clone_size: many; j_call: TRBJ2-3; v_call: TRBV5-1; d_call: TRBD1; cdr3_aa: CASSAGGQASTDTQYF; cdr3_nt: TGCGCCAGCAGCGCCGGCGGACAGGCTAGCACAGATACGCAGTATTTT
clone_size: many; j_call: TRBJ2-3; v_call: TRBV2; d_call: -; cdr3_aa: CASRLESGTDTQYF; cdr3_nt: TGTGCCAGCCGGCTGGAAAGTGGCACAGATACGCAGTATTTT